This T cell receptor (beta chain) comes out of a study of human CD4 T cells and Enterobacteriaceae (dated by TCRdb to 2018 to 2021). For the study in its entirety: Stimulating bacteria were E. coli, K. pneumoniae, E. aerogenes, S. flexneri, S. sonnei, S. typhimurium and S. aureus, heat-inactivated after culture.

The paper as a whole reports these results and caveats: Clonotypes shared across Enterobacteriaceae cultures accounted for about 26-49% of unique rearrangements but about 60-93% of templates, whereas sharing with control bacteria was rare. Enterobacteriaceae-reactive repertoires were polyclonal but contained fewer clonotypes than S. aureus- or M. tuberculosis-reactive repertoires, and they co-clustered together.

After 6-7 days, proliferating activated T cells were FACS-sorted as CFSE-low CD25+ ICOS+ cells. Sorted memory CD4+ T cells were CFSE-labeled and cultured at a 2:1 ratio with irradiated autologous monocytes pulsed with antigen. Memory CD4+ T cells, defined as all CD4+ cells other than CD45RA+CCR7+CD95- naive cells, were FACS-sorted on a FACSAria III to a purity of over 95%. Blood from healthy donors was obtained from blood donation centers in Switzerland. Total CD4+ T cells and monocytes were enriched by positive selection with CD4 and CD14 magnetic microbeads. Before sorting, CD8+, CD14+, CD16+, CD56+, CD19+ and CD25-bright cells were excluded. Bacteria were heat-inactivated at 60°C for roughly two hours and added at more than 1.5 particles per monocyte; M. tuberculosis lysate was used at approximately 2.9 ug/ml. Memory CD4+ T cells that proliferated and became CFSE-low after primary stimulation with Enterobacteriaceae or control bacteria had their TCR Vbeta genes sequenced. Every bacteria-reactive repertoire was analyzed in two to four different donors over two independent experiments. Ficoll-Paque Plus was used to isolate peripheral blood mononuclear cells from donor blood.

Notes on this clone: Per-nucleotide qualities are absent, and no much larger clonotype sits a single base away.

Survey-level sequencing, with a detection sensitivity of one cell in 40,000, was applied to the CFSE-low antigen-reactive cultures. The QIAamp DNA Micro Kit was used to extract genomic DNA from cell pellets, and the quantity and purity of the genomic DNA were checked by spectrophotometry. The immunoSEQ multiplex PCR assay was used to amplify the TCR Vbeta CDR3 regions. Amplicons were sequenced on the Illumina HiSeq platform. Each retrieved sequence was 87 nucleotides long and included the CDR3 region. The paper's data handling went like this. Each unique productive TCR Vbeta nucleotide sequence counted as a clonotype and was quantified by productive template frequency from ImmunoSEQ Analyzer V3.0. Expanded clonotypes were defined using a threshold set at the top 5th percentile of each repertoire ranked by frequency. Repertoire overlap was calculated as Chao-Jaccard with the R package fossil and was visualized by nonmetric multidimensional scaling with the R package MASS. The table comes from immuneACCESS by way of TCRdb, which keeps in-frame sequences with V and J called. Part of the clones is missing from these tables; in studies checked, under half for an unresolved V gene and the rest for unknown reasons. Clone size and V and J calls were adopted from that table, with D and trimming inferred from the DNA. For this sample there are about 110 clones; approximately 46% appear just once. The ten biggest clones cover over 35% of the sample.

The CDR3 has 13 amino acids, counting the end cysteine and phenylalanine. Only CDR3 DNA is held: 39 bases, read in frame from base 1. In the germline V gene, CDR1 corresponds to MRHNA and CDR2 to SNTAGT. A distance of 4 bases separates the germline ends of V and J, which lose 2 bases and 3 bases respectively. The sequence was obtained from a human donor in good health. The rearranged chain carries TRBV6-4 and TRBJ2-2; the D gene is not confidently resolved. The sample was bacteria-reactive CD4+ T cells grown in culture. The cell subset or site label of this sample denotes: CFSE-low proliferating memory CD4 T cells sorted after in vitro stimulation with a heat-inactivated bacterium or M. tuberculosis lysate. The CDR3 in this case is CASSDRDTGELFF. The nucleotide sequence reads TGTGCCAGCAGTGACAGGGACACCGGGGAGCTGTTTTTT.